The 12 T cell receptor beta chains presented below share a single source sample, sequenced in a study of T cell repertoires in cytomegalovirus infection. The antigens of these receptors remain unknown. One entry per CDR3 protein, called by TCRdb with MiXCR from the reads. Here the sample spans about 770,000 distinct CDR3 sequences, roughly 29% being singletons. The sample here was cultured CD8+ T cells from PBMCs, taken from culture after CMV antigen stimulation. These receptors were taken from a human donor in good health (CMV status not recorded). Some clones in this sample may be carry-over from other donors' samples.

The chain links TRBV12-3 or TRBV12-4 to TRBJ2-6; D remains ambiguous. This CDR3 has 16 residues. Trimming took off 5 bases at V and 1 base at J, with 12 bases between the two ends. The CDR3 DNA sequence: TGTGCCAGCAGTCTCCTCGTCGCTTCTGGGGCCAACGTCCTGACTTTC. Its translation is CASSLLVASGANVLTF.

The chain employs TRBV6-1 and TRBJ2-7, with D unclear. The CDR3 runs 14 residues. Germline loops: CDR1 MNHNS, CDR2 SASEGT. Trimming removed 0 bases from V and 4 bases from J, with 10 bases in between. Here the CDR3 reads CASSEAGTSYEQYF. CDR3 coding DNA: TGTGCCAGCAGTGAAGCTGGTACGTCGTACGAGCAGTACTTC.

This clonotype was observed a few times. The V call is TRBV27, the J call TRBJ1-1, with D tentatively TRBD1 (6 bases). Germline V CDR1 and CDR2: MNHEY, SMNVEV (reference sequence). V lost 3 bases, J lost 11 bases, and 16 bases lay in between. CDR3 length: 13 residues. Written as DNA, the CDR3 is TGTGCCAGCAGTTTTCTCGGACAGCCGGAGGCTTTCTTT. Translated, it gives CASSFLGQPEAFF.

The chain has TRBV27 and TRBJ1-2; 7 nucleotides line up with TRBD1. The CDR3 has 12 amino acids. The J segment lost 7 bases and the V segment lost 4 bases, leaving 3 bases of the junction unmatched. CDR1 MNHEY and CDR2 SMNVEV come from the germline V gene (reference sequence). The CDR3 is CASSSTGSGYTF. The CDR3 DNA is TGTGCCAGCAGTTCGACAGGGAGTGGCTACACCTTC.

There are a few counts of this clonotype. The V and J genes are TRBV28 and TRBJ2-7; no definite D call. V was cut by 2 bases and J by 0 bases, with 8 bases left in between. This CDR3 contains 14 residues. Germline V gene data show CDR1 as MDHEN and CDR2 as SYDVKM. The CDR3: CASSLKQSSYEQYV. The CDR3 region has the DNA TGTGCCAGCAGTTTAAAACAGAGCTCCTACGAGCAGTACGTC.

The table lists this clonotype with a few counts. This chain uses TRBV27 with TRBJ2-3, with a tentative D call TRBD1 (6 bases). From germline, CDR1 is MNHEY and CDR2 SMNVEV (reference sequence). This CDR3 spans 17 amino acids. Trimming cost V 5 bases and J 2 bases, with 20 bases left between them. In nucleotides, the CDR3 is TGTGCCAGCAGTCCCACCGCCAGGGGCCACCTCACAGATACGCAGTATTTT. Amino acid sequence: CASSPTARGHLTDTQYF.

Only a few counts were recorded for this clonotype. The chain employs TRBV12-3 or TRBV12-4 and TRBJ2-1; D perhaps matches TRBD1 (5 bases). V dropped 6 bases and J dropped 7 bases, with 10 bases sitting between them. The CDR3 sequence is 12 residues long. The CDR3, as DNA: TGTGCCAGCAGCTCCCGACAGAATGAGCAGTTCTTC. This codes for CASSSRQNEQFF.

There are many counts of this clonotype. J is TRBJ2-3 and V is TRBV7-9, with D unresolved. Trimming took 5 bases from V and 0 from J, leaving 12 bases between them. The germline CDR1 and CDR2 sequences are SEHNR and FQNEAQ (reference sequence). This CDR3 spans 15 amino acids. In nucleotides, the CDR3 is TGTGCCAGCAGCCAAATCACAGTTAGCACAGATACGCAGTATTTT. Translated, it gives CASSQITVSTDTQYF.

Many counts were recorded for this clonotype. V and J are TRBV11-3 and TRBJ2-7; 10 positions match TRBD1. CDR3 length: 14 amino acids. J gave up 6 bases and V 5 bases, and 7 bases lay outside the gene matches. The germline CDR1 and CDR2 sequences are SGHNT and YENEEA. The CDR3 is CASSMRQGASEQYF. CDR3 sequence (DNA): TGTGCCAGCAGCATGCGACAGGGGGCCTCCGAGCAGTACTTC.

This clonotype was observed a handful of times. The V call is TRBV10-3, the J call TRBJ2-1; the D is unclear. The CDR3 is made up of 10 amino acids. From germline, CDR1 is ENHRY and CDR2 SYGVKD. The V and J ends lost 10 bases and 9 bases respectively, with 10 bases between them. In nucleotides, the CDR3 is TGTGCCAGCAGGAGTGGTGAGCAGTTCTTC. As protein: CASRSGEQFF.

The chain is built from TRBV7-2 and TRBJ2-1, with D maybe TRBD1 (6 bases). With 5 bases removed from V and 5 bases from J, the gap between germline ends came to 19 bases. The CDR3 loop spans 16 amino acids. Per germline, CDR1 SGHTA and CDR2 FQGNSA. CDR3 residues: CASSAFDRYSDNEQFF. The CDR3 DNA follows: TGTGCCAGCAGCGCCTTCGACAGGTACTCTGACAATGAGCAGTTCTTC.

This clonotype was seen many times. This chain connects TRBV7-2 to TRBJ1-4; D possibly corresponds to TRBD1 (6 bases). V was clipped by 7 bases and J by 14 bases, with 23 bases between them. Germline-derived CDR1 and CDR2 are SGHTA and FQGNSA. The CDR3 runs 14 residues. In nucleotides, the CDR3 is TGTGCCAGCACCCATGGTCCGGGGGCCCGCTTGCTGTTTTTT. Translated: CASTHGPGARLLFF.